This T cell receptor (beta chain) was captured in a study of blood T cell repertoires in COVID-19. Overall study context: Sites in the United States, Italy and Spain provided acute and convalescent COVID-19 samples.

Per the study methods: Scientists estimated how many nucleated cells there were by amplifying reference gene primers. Measured with immunoSEQ multiplex PCR; TCRdb has only the in-frame clones, and not every one. That table supplies the V and J calls and clone size; D and trimming were determined from the DNA. Counted here are approximately 100,000 clones, 88% occurring once; the ten biggest clones make up under 7%. The receptor's source is a woman aged 55-75 years with acute or convalescent COVID-19. Sequenced input: peripheral blood.

CDR3 sequence: CASSPYRGLNYGYTF. For the CDR3, the DNA is TGTGCCAGCTCACCCTACAGGGGGTTAAACTATGGCTACACCTTC. This sequence joins TRBV18 and TRBJ1-2; TRBD1 matches at 8 bases. The ends lost 3 bases at V and 2 bases at J; junction bases unmatched: 5. CDR1 and CDR2 from the germline V gene are KGHSH and LQKENI. The length of the CDR3 is 15 residues.